This entry is about one T cell receptor beta chain. There is no known antigen for this receptor. There are no base qualities to consult, and no much larger clone falls within one base. The CDR1 and CDR2 encoded by the germline V gene are KGHSH and LQKENI. The CDR3 sequence holds 14 residues, the cysteine and phenylalanine included. Only CDR3 DNA remains: 42 bases, in frame from the first base. Trimming removed 2 bases from V and 6 bases from J, leaving 13 bases between the germline ends. Whole blood was collected in K2EDTA tubes by collaborating institutions according to the institutions' own protocols. Collaborator samples were shipped for TCRbeta analysis as frozen whole blood, isolated PBMCs, or DNA extracted from either sample type. The data originate from a study of blood T cell repertoires in COVID-19 (dated by TCRdb to the early 2020s). About the investigation overall: Collaborator samples came from the United States, Italy and Spain and covered acute and convalescent phases of COVID-19. Samples came from the ongoing ImmuneRACE study (first 160 participants) plus 1,254 subjects from 6 global collaborators. Sample metadata almost always included a de-identified subject ID, COVID-19 status, age in years and sex. Subjects who had been exposed to COVID-19, were actively infected with it, or had recovered from it provided the deeply sampled blood TCRbeta repertoires that made up the dataset. A freely available public database, intended as a resource for researchers studying the immune response to SARS-CoV-2, is where the repertoires were released. HLA class I and class II types, where available, came from metadata supplied by the sample provider rather than from assay-based typing. The prospective study material was composed of cDNA or gDNA derived from T cells, B-cell-depleted T cells, or PBMCs.

TCRbeta CDR3 regions were amplified from genomic DNA using the immunoSEQ Assay, a bias-controlled multiplex PCR. The paper's data handling went like this. Nucleated cell counts per sample were estimated from amplification of reference gene primers within the assay. To quantify the absolute abundance of each unique TCRbeta CDR3 rearrangement, sequence reads were collapsed and filtered. For each sample, productive Simpson clonality was calculated as the square root of Simpson's diversity index over productive rearrangements. TCRdb mirrors the immuneACCESS table, restricted to in-frame sequences. Some clones are absent from its copies; in checked studies, under half trace to an unresolved V gene, and the reason for the others is unknown. V and J calls and clone size come straight from that table; D and trimming were deduced from the DNA. In all, the sample holds about 160,000 clones, and around 84% of those were seen once. The ten largest make up 0.8% to 1.2% of the sample.

Results and caveats for the whole study, not just this receptor: Clinical and demographic metadata were provided uncurated, with the amount varying by source and participant.

The specimen was peripheral blood. Recombination connected TRBV18 to TRBJ1-2, with TRBD1 tentatively as D gene (6 bases match). This TCR was recovered from a man aged 40-49 years with acute or convalescent COVID-19. CDR3 protein: CASSPWAGEDGYTF. The base sequence is TGTGCCAGCTCACCATGGGCAGGGGAAGATGGCTACACCTTC.